The 3 T cell receptor beta chains below were found in one sample sequenced in a study of monozygotic twins with inflammatory bowel disease. TCRdb re-called the 5' RACE reads and gives one entry per CDR3 protein, without DNA. This sample's table has about 380,000 distinct CDR3 sequences. Sequences were obtained from blood. The receptors stem from a human donor with ulcerative colitis or Crohn's disease, or a healthy co-twin of an affected twin (not recorded which).

The V call is TRBV7-9, the J call TRBJ1-5; TCRdb calls TRBD1, which cannot be checked without DNA. The CDR3 contains 15 residues. CDR1 SEHNR and CDR2 FQNEAQ come from the germline V gene (reference sequence). The CDR3 region is CASSLGTGIDQPQHF.

This rearrangement joins TRBV2 to TRBJ1-1; TCRdb lists TRBD1, though no DNA is available to test this call. Germline V gene data show CDR1 as SNHLY and CDR2 as FYNNEI. CDR3 length: 13 amino acids. CDR3 sequence: CASNLQGLAEAFF.

The chain joins TRBV4-2 to TRBJ1-1. This CDR3 is built from 13 residues. Germline lookup yields CDR1 LGHNA and CDR2 YNFKEQ. CDR3 in amino acids: CASSQRGFGEAFF.